The T cell receptor beta chain described here comes from a study of CD8+ T cells in alopecia areata. After isolation, RNA underwent reverse transcription to generate cDNA as the sequencing template. Produced via immunoSEQ multiplex PCR; TCRdb's table is partial and in-frame only. The table includes more than 200,000 clones, approximately 61% detected once. A few counts support this clone. This clone may be a read error of a much larger clone one base away. It was from alopecia areata patients that lesional scalp punch biopsies and peripheral blood were collected. CDR1 is SGHTA and CDR2 is FQGNSA in the germline V gene. The J segment lost 2 bases and the V segment lost 5 bases, leaving 0 bases of the junction unmatched. This CDR3 contains 13 residues.

The clonotype originates from a human donor with alopecia areata. The chain combines TRBV7-2 with TRBJ1-5; 7 bases map to TRBD1. The sequencing here drew on CD4+ T cells sorted from blood, taken at week 0. The CDR3 loop reads CASSTGGNQPQHF. In DNA form, the CDR3 reads TGTGCCAGCAGCACAGGGGGCAATCAGCCCCAGCATTTT.